The source of this T cell receptor (beta chain) is a study of cytomegalovirus exposure and HLA in healthy donors. Study-level results: Reportedly, cytomegalovirus status was diagnosed with high sensitivity and specificity.

The protocol was immunoSEQ multiplex PCR, while the TCRdb copy is restricted to in-frame clones and leaves out a portion. The sample has fewer than 400,000 clones, roughly 87% seen once; the top ten hold approximately 0.95%. V lost 2 bases, J lost 7 bases, and 9 bases stayed unmatched. The CDR3 length is 16 residues. Germline loops: CDR1 MDHEN, CDR2 SYDVKM. A remark on this clone: Antigen: not known.

The sample taken for sequencing was PBMCs. This sequence joins TRBV28 and TRBJ2-2, with 8 bases that match TRBD1. This clonotype was obtained from a man in his thirties or forties in good health and CMV-seronegative. CDR3 bases: TGTGCCAGCAGTTTACTGGACAGGGAAGTTAACGGGGAGCTGTTTTTT. It yields the protein CASSLLDREVNGELFF.